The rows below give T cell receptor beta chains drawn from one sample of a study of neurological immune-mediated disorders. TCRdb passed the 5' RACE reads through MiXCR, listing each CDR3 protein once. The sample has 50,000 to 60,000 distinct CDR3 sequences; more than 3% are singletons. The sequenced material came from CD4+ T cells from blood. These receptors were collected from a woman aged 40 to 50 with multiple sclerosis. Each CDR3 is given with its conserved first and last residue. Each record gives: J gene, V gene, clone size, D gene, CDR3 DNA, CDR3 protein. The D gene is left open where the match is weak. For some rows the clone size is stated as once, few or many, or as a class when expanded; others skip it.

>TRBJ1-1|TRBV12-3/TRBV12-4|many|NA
TGTGCCAGCAGATTGCAGGGTCCAATCACTGAAGCTTTCTTT
CASRLQGPITEAFF
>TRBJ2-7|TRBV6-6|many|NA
TGTGCCAGCAGTTACGTGCAGGCCTACGAGCAGTACTTC
CASSYVQAYEQYF
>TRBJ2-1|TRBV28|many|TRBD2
TGTGCCAGCGGATTAGCGGGGGCCTCCTACAATGAGCAGTTCTTC
CASGLAGASYNEQFF
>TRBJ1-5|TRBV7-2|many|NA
TGTGCCAGCAGCCGCCTGGGCAATCAGCCCCAGCATTTT
CASSRLGNQPQHF
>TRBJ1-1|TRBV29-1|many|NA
TGCAGCGTTGATGGGTTAAGTAGGTTGACCGACACTGAAGCTTTCTTT
CSVDGLSRLTDTEAFF
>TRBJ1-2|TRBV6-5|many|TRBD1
TGTGCCAGCAGGACCAGGGGGATCGGTAACTATGGCTACACCTTC
CASRTRGIGNYGYTF
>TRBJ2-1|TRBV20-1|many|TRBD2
TGCAGTGCTAGGATTGCCGCGGCAGGCGGGGGGGCCTACAATGAGCAGTTCTTC
CSARIAAAGGGAYNEQFF
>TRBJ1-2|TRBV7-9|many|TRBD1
TGTGCCAGCAGCCAGCGGACAGGGCTTCGCTACACCTTC
CASSQRTGLRYTF
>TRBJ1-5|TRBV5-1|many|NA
TGCGCCAGCAGCCCCTCGGTGGGCGGAGAGCCCCAGCATTTT
CASSPSVGGEPQHF
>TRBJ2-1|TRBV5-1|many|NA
TGCGCCAGCAACTCCGACACGAGCTCCTACAATGAGCAGTTCTTC
CASNSDTSSYNEQFF
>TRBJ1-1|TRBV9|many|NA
TGTGCCAGCAGCTTAGCAGGGAGATCTACTGAAGCTTTCTTT
CASSLAGRSTEAFF
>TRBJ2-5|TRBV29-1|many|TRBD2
TGCAGCGCCTCAAACCGCGGTAGCGGGGGGGCTGGGGAGACCCAGTACTTC
CSASNRGSGGAGETQYF
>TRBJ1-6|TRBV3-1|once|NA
TGTGCCACCAGCGGGTATGGGCATAATTCACCCCTCCACTTT
CATSGYGHNSPLHF
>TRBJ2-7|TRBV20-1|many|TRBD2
TGCAGTGCTAGGGCCGCTAGCGGGGGGCTTTACGAGCAGTACTTC
CSARAASGGLYEQYF
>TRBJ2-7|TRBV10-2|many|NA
TGCGCCAGCAAGGAACAGGCAGATTACGAGCAGTACTTC
CASKEQADYEQYF
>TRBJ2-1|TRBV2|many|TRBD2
TGTGCCAGCAGGCTAGCGGGGGGGCCCGGCAATGAGCAGTTCTTC
CASRLAGGPGNEQFF
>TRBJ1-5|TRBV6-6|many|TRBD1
TGTGCCAGCAGTTACTCGGGACAGGGTAGCAATCAGCCCCAGCATTTT
CASSYSGQGSNQPQHF
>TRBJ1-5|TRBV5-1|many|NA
TGCGCCAGCAGCCGGCGGCCCTCAGGACCCGATAGCAATCAGCCCCAGCATTTT
CASSRRPSGPDSNQPQHF
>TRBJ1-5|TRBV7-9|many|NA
TGTGCCAGCAGCTTGGGGCAGGGGAGCAATCAGCCCCAGCATTTT
CASSLGQGSNQPQHF
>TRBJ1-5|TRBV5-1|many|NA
TGCGCCAGCAGCTCCGGTCTTGGGGGGGATCAGCCCCAGCATTTT
CASSSGLGGDQPQHF
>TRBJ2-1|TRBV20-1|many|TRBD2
TGCAGTGCCGGAACTAGCGGAGGGGGGTGGGACAATGAGCAGTTCTTC
CSAGTSGGGWDNEQFF
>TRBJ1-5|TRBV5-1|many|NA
TGCGCCAGCAGCTTGATGGGGAACAATCAGCCCCAGCATTTT
CASSLMGNNQPQHF
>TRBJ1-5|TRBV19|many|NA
TGTGCCAGTGTCATCGGGGGCGGGGGTCAGCCCCAGCATTTT
CASVIGGGGQPQHF
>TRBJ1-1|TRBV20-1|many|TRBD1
TGCAGCCCCGGACAGGGGAACACTGAAGCTTTCTTT
CSPGQGNTEAFF
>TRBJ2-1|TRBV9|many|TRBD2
TGTGCCAGCAGTGCCCTAGCGGGGGGGCCCTACAATGAGCAGTTCTTC
CASSALAGGPYNEQFF
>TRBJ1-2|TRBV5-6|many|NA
TGTGCCAGTACTAACCGGGAGAATGGCTACACCTTC
CASTNRENGYTF
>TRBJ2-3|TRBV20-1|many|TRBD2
TGCAGTGCGACTCCTAGCGGGGGGGCCTTGAGGACAGATACGCAGTATTTT
CSATPSGGALRTDTQYF
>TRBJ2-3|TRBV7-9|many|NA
TGTGCCAGCAGCCCGCGGAATGGGGGTTCTACGCAGTATTTT
CASSPRNGGSTQYF
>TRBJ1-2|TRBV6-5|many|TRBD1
TGTGCCAGCAGTTCCCGGGACAGGGGGAATGGCTACACCTTC
CASSSRDRGNGYTF
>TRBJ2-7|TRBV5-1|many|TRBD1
TGCGCCAGCAGCCCTGGTCAGGGGGCCTCCTACGAGCAGTACTTC
CASSPGQGASYEQYF
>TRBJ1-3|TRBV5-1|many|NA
TGCGCCAGCACCCCAAACTCAAACTCTGGAAACACCATATATTTT
CASTPNSNSGNTIYF
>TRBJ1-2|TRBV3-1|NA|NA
TGTGCCTGCAGCCAAGGCCAGGGGTTCCCCTATGGCTACACCTTC
CACSQGQGFPYGYTF
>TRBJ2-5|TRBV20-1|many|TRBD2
TGCAGTGCTAGCGGGACTAGCGGGGCTCGGGAGACCCAGTACTTC
CSASGTSGARETQYF
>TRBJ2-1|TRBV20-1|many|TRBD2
TGCAGTGCTAGTCTAGGACTAGCTGGTGAGCAGTTCTTC
CSASLGLAGEQFF
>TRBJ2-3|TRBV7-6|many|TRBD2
TGTGCCAGCAGCTTAGCTAGCGGGGGGGCTAAAGATACGCAGTATTTT
CASSLASGGAKDTQYF
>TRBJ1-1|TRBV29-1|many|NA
TGCAGCGTTGATGGGCAGGGGATTGAAGCTTTCTTT
CSVDGQGIEAFF
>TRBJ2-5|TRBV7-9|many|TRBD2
TGTGCCAGCAGCTTAGCGGCTAGCGGGGGGAAGACCCAGTACTTC
CASSLAASGGKTQYF
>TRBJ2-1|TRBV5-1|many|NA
TGCGCCAGCAGCTATCAGAACTTTGGAGGGGGGTCGTACAATGAGCAGTTCTTC
CASSYQNFGGGSYNEQFF
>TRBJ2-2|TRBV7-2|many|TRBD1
TGTGCCAGCAGCCAAGGGACAGGGGGGACCGGGGAGCTGTTTTTT
CASSQGTGGTGELFF